This TCR beta chain was sequenced during a study of blood T cell repertoires in COVID-19. Clones were sequenced by immunoSEQ multiplex PCR, and TCRdb holds only the in-frame ones, with some missing. Of about 33,000 clones in the sample, over 90% were seen once. Sequenced: peripheral blood. The TCR originated in a male donor with active COVID-19.

In nucleotides, the CDR3 is TGTGCCAGCAGCTTGCAAGGGGGACGGCTCCGTCCCTACAATGAGCAGTTCTTC. Translation: CASSLQGGRLRPYNEQFF. The chain carries TRBV5-4 and TRBJ2-1, with a possible D match to TRBD1 (6 bases). Germline CDR1 reads SGHNT; CDR2 reads YYREEE (reference sequence). Trimming removed 1 base from V and 2 bases from J, with 19 bases in between. CDR3 length equals 18 residues.